This TCR beta chain stems from a study of CD8 T cells in Susac syndrome. RNA, at about 0.45 to 1 ug, was reverse transcribed with random hexamers. TCRdb fed the immunoSEQ multiplex PCR reads into MiXCR, producing one record per CDR3 protein. The sample carries 73,000 or so distinct CDR3 sequences, about 95% recorded once. The study used treatment-naive patients who had stable or active relapsing-remitting disease as multiple sclerosis controls. Sequencing was carried out using CD8+ T cells from PBMCs. The receptor comes from a human donor with multiple sclerosis.

The CDR3 region has the DNA TGTGCCAGCAGATACTCTACAGAGAACTACGAGCAGTACTTC. Translated, it gives CASRYSTENYEQYF. The chain combines TRBV12-3 or TRBV12-4 with TRBJ2-7; no reliable D call. The CDR3 spans 14 residues. Between the trimmed V and J ends, which lost 6 bases and 3 bases, there was a span of 15 bases.